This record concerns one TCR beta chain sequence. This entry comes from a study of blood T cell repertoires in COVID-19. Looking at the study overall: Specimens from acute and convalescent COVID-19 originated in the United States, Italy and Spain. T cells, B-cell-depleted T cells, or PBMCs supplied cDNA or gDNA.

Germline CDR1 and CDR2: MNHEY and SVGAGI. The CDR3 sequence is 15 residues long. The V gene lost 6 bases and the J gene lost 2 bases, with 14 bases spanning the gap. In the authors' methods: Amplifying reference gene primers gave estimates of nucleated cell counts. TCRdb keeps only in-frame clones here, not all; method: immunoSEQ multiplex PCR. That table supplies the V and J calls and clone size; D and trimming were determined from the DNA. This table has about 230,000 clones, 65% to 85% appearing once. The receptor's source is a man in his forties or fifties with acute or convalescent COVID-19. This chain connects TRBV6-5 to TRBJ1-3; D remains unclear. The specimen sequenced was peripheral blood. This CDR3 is CASRFGFGAGNTIYF. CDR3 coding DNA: TGTGCCAGCAGATTCGGTTTCGGGGCTGGAAACACCATATATTTT.